These T cell receptor beta chains were read from a single sample in a study of vaccination effects on CD4 cells after COVID-19. These receptors lack a known antigen. Sequencing used immunoSEQ multiplex PCR; TCRdb keeps in-frame clones, though not all of them. The sample lists some 24,000 clones; roughly 80% were seen once. The material was CD4+ T cells from PBMCs cultured with HCoV-NL63 spike peptides, obtained after COVID-19 vaccination. These receptors all stem from a human donor who received a COVID-19 vaccine. The CDR3 runs from the conserved cysteine through the conserved F or W. The D gene is left open where the match is weak. The size entry is marked missing in some rows and otherwise reads once, few, many or a size class.

TRBV28	TRBJ2-1	-	-	CASSPRHEQFF	TGTGCCAGCAGTCCAAGACATGAGCAGTTCTTC
TRBV5-1	TRBJ2-5	-	-	CASSLGFREETQYF	TGCGCCAGCAGCTTGGGGTTCAGGGAAGAGACCCAGTACTTC
TRBV29-1	TRBJ2-5	-	-	CSGKTWGDQETQYF	TGCAGCGGCAAGACGTGGGGGGATCAAGAGACCCAGTACTTC
TRBV6-5	TRBJ2-5	-	-	CASKGPQGETQYF	TGTGCCAGCAAGGGACCCCAGGGGGAGACCCAGTACTTC
TRBV6-5	TRBJ2-7	few	-	CASTFSAGTSYEQYF	TGTGCCAGCACCTTTTCGGCGGGAACATCCTACGAGCAGTACTTC
TRBV12-3/TRBV12-4	TRBJ2-1	-	-	CASSLSYGNEQFF	TGTGCCAGCAGTCTCTCATATGGCAATGAGCAGTTCTTC
TRBV3-1/TRBV3-2	TRBJ1-2	-	-	CASSQGQLANYGYTF	TGTGCCAGCAGCCAAGGACAGTTAGCTAACTATGGCTACACCTTC
TRBV7-2	TRBJ2-5	-	TRBD2	CASSSRSGGALGTQYF	TGTGCCAGCAGCTCAAGAAGCGGGGGGGCTCTGGGAACCCAGTACTTC
TRBV4-1	TRBJ1-5	few	-	CASSQSLGGQGNQPQHF	TGCGCCAGCAGCCAAAGTTTGGGGGGCCAAGGCAATCAGCCCCAGCATTTT
TRBV5-1	TRBJ1-1	-	-	CASSLEGTRTEAFF	TGCGCCAGCAGCTTGGAGGGGACGAGGACTGAAGCTTTCTTT
TRBV2	TRBJ1-6	-	-	CASSVSSSYNSPLHF	TGTGCCAGCAGTGTCAGTAGCTCCTATAATTCACCCCTCCACTTT
TRBV9	TRBJ1-1	-	-	CASSVESGTGTEAFF	TGTGCCAGCAGCGTAGAATCAGGGACGGGCACTGAAGCTTTCTTT
TRBV7-2	TRBJ1-2	-	TRBD1	CASSSRTGAKGYTF	TGTGCCAGCAGCTCCCGGACAGGCGCGAAGGGCTACACCTTC
TRBV27	TRBJ2-3	-	TRBD2	CASSLWASGSTDTQYF	TGTGCCAGCAGTTTATGGGCTAGCGGGAGCACAGATACGCAGTATTTT
TRBV28	TRBJ1-5	-	TRBD1	CASIGPSTGGISGQPQHF	TGTGCCAGCATCGGCCCCTCCACAGGGGGGATTTCTGGTCAGCCCCAGCATTTT
TRBV6-2/TRBV6-3	TRBJ1-1	-	TRBD1	CASSRQGAKNTEAFF	TGTGCCAGCAGTCGACAGGGGGCGAAGAACACTGAAGCTTTCTTT
TRBV28	TRBJ2-4	-	TRBD1	CASSFPSTGGENIQYF	TGTGCCAGCAGTTTTCCCTCGACAGGGGGAGAGAACATTCAGTACTTC
TRBV2	TRBJ2-7	once	TRBD2	CASRGLAGGPPYEQYF	TGTGCCAGCAGGGGGTTAGCGGGAGGGCCACCTTACGAGCAGTACTTC
TRBV28	TRBJ2-5	-	-	CASSSLGGGQETQYF	TGTGCCAGCAGTTCTTTGGGGGGCGGACAAGAGACCCAGTACTTC
TRBV6-5	TRBJ2-1	-	-	CASSYSNEQFF	TGTGCCAGCAGTTACAGCAATGAGCAGTTCTTC
TRBV4-3	TRBJ2-7	-	-	CASSLSFGDEQYF	TGCGCCAGCAGCCTCTCCTTTGGGGACGAGCAGTACTTC
TRBV11-3	TRBJ1-1	-	-	CASSSELGTEAFF	TGTGCCAGCAGCTCCGAATTGGGCACTGAAGCTTTCTTT
TRBV7-9	TRBJ1-2	-	-	CASSPYDKALTF	TGTGCCAGCAGCCCCTACGACAAGGCCCTCACCTTC
TRBV3-1/TRBV3-2	TRBJ1-1	few	-	CASSLRGGTEAFF	TGTGCCAGCAGCCTGAGAGGGGGCACTGAAGCTTTCTTT
TRBV27	TRBJ1-3	-	-	CASWTMAGNTIYF	TGTGCCAGCTGGACTATGGCTGGAAACACCATATATTTT
TRBV5-5	TRBJ1-2	-	-	CASTGIQGITF	TGTGCCAGCACCGGGATCCAGGGAATTACCTTC
TRBV6-5	TRBJ2-5	once	-	CASSYAGETQYF	TGTGCCAGCAGTTACGCGGGAGAGACCCAGTACTTC
TRBV30	TRBJ1-6	-	-	CASLHPGNSPLHF	TGTGCCTCCCTCCACCCGGGTAATTCACCCCTCCACTTT
TRBV5-1	TRBJ1-1	once	-	CASRLWGSDTEAFF	TGCGCCAGCAGGCTTTGGGGGAGCGACACTGAAGCTTTCTTT
TRBV10-3	TRBJ1-1	few	-	CAARPRANQVFQANTEAFF	TGTGCCGCCCGGCCGAGGGCCAATCAGGTGTTCCAGGCGAACACTGAAGCTTTCTTT
TRBV28	TRBJ2-7	-	TRBD1	CASSLRDRGPVYEQYF	TGTGCCAGCAGTCTCCGGGACAGGGGGCCCGTCTACGAGCAGTACTTC
TRBV19	TRBJ2-7	-	-	CASSIGPSNYEQYF	TGTGCCAGTAGTATAGGACCCTCTAACTACGAGCAGTACTTC
TRBV4-1	TRBJ2-1	-	-	CASSQDLVSSYNEQFF	TGCGCCAGCAGCCAAGATTTAGTATCGTCCTACAATGAGCAGTTCTTC